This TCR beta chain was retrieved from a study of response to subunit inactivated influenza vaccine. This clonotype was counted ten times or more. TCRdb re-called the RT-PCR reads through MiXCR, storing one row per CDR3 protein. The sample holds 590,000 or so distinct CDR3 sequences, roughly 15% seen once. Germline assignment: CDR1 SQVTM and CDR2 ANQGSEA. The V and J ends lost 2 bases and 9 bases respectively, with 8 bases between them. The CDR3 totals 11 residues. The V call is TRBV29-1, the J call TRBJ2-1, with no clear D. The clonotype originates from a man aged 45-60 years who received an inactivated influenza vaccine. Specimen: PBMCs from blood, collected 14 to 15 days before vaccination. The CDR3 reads CSVESGLEQFF. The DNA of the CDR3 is TGCAGCGTTGAATCCGGGCTTGAGCAGTTCTTC.